These 14 T cell receptor beta chains came from one sample sequenced in a study of monozygotic twins with inflammatory bowel disease. After re-calling the 5' RACE reads, TCRdb lists one entry per CDR3 protein, DNA absent. Its clone listing holds 350,000 to 550,000 distinct CDR3 sequences. The sequenced material came from blood. The receptors come from a human donor with ulcerative colitis or Crohn's disease, or a healthy co-twin of an affected twin (not recorded which).

The gene calls are TRBV5-5 and TRBJ1-1. This CDR3 has 14 amino acids. Germline V gives CDR1 SGHKS, CDR2 YYEKEE (reference sequence). CDR3 sequence reads: CASSKGWADTEAFF.

The V call is TRBV20-1, the J call TRBJ2-7. The CDR3 covers 13 residues. CDR1 DFQATT and CDR2 SNEGSKA come from the germline V gene (reference sequence). The CDR3: CSVLDRSSYEQYF.

V and J are TRBV11-1 and TRBJ1-1; TCRdb calls TRBD1, which cannot be checked without DNA. Germline lookup yields CDR1 SGHAT and CDR2 FQDESV (reference sequence). This CDR3 is built from 12 residues. The CDR3 region is CASSPWNTEAFF.

J is TRBJ2-7 and V is TRBV4-3; TCRdb proposes TRBD2, but this gene call is untestable without DNA. Germline assignment: CDR1 LGHNA and CDR2 YSLEER. This CDR3 has 14 residues. The CDR3 region is CASSPVGGGYEQYF.

This chain links TRBV7-3 with TRBJ1-1. Per the germline V gene, CDR1 is SGHTA and CDR2 is FQGTGA. The CDR3 extends over 13 amino acids. This CDR3 reads CASSSTEGTEAFF.

This sequence joins TRBV20-1 and TRBJ2-6; the TRBD1 assignment by TCRdb is unverifiable without DNA. Germline V gene data show CDR1 as DFQATT and CDR2 as SNEGSKA (reference sequence). CDR3 length equals 15 residues. CDR3: CSARDRGAGANVLTF.

The V call is TRBV6-5, the J call TRBJ2-4; the D call from TCRdb, TRBD1, cannot be confirmed without DNA. The CDR3 extends over 15 amino acids. Germline lookup yields CDR1 MNHEY and CDR2 SVGAGI. The CDR3 here is CASSYGGAAKNIQYF.

This chain joins TRBV10-3 and TRBJ1-3. The length of the CDR3 is 14 residues. Germline V gene sequence: CDR1 ENHRY, CDR2 SYGVKD. CDR3 protein: CAISTFGSGNTIYF.

The rearrangement links TRBV10-3 to TRBJ2-7; absent DNA, TCRdb's TRBD2 call cannot be checked. The CDR3 extends over 15 amino acids. CDR1 and CDR2 (germline): ENHRY, SYGVKD. This chain's CDR3 is CAISEGRSGRSEQYF.

This rearrangement joins TRBV3-1 to TRBJ2-3; TCRdb's D gene call, TRBD2, goes unchecked for lack of DNA. Germline V gene sequence: CDR1 LGHDT, CDR2 YNNKEL (reference sequence). The CDR3 has 15 residues. CDR3 protein: CASSPHTGGADTQYF.

The J gene is TRBJ1-1, the V gene TRBV30. CDR3 length equals 14 residues. In germline, CDR1 is GTSNPN, CDR2 SVGIG (reference sequence). CDR3 region: CAWSVLGGNTEAFF.

The rearrangement joins TRBV7-9 to TRBJ1-5; TCRdb proposes TRBD1, but this gene call is untestable without DNA. Germline V lookup: CDR1 SEHNR, CDR2 FQNEAQ (reference sequence). This CDR3 spans 16 amino acids. The CDR3 sequence: CASSLGSGDRNQPQHF.

V is TRBV2 and J is TRBJ2-3; as DNA is missing, the TRBD2 call by TCRdb cannot be tested. CDR1 is SNHLY and CDR2 is FYNNEI in the germline V gene. This CDR3 has 18 residues. CDR3 amino acids: CASSETGPKSTSTDTQYF. Looking up the rest from reference TRBV2 and TRBJ2-3 gives the full variable domain: EPEVTQTPSHQVTQMGQEVILRCVPISNHLYFYWYRQILGQKVEFLVSFYNNEISEKSEIFDDQFSVERPDGSNFTLKIRSTKLEDSAMYFCASSETGPKSTSTDTQYFGPGTRLTVL.

The rearrangement uses TRBV15 and TRBJ2-1. The CDR3 is made up of 15 amino acids. Germline V gene sequence: CDR1 LNHNV, CDR2 YYDKDF (reference sequence). This CDR3 is CATSRDVASQFGQFF.